This T cell receptor beta chain was obtained from a study of beta chain features in type 1 diabetes. Blood was collected once per donor into heparin, averaging about 110 mL. Isolation of CD4+ naive, central memory, regulatory and stem cell-like memory cells was achieved by sorting via CD45RO/CCR7/CD25/CD127/CD95/CD27. This clone was found a few times. What it binds is unknown. The entirety of the isolated RNA underwent reverse transcription, so expressed TCRB transcripts were sequenced. TCRdb's table, derived via immunoSEQ multiplex PCR, lists solely in-frame clones and lacks some. The data hold a few hundred thousand clones, with approximately 15% observed a single time. Germline CDR1 reads SGHNT; CDR2 reads YYREEE (reference sequence). The CDR3 is made up of 16 amino acids. Germline trimming cut 4 bases from V and 4 bases from J; bases unmatched to any gene: 9. Study-level results: It was among patients, rather than healthy donors, that naive, central memory and Treg TCRB repertoires appeared more similar. The influence of HLA type on TCRB rearrangement stayed undetermined. All four CD4+ subsets from Type 1 diabetes patients carried moderately but significantly shorter TCRB CDR3s.

The TCR sequence derives from a man aged 18 to 30 with type 1 diabetes. Sequencing was carried out using naive CD4+ T cells from blood. This chain links TRBV5-4 with TRBJ2-1; 9 nucleotides line up with TRBD2. The CDR3 sequence: CASSPMGGRVYNEQFF. CDR3 coding DNA: TGTGCCAGCAGCCCCATGGGCGGGAGGGTGTACAATGAGCAGTTCTTC. Together with reference TRBV5-4 and TRBJ2-1, the CDR3 gives the full variable domain: ETGVTQSPTHLIKTRGQQVTLRCSSQSGHNTVSWYQQALGQGPQFIFQYYREEENGRGNFPPRFSGLQFPNYSSELNVNALELDDSALYLCASSPMGGRVYNEQFFGPGTRLTVL.